A selection of T cell receptor beta chains follows, all from one sample in a study of blood T cell repertoires in COVID-19. Here immunoSEQ multiplex PCR was the method, and the copy in TCRdb shows in-frame clones only, minus some. This repertoire shows approximately 500,000 clones, about 88% found once; its top ten account for 0.9%. The specimen sequenced was peripheral blood. Every receptor here comes from a man aged 18 to 35 with COVID-19, enrolled during active disease. Each CDR3 is given with its conserved first and last residue. A D gene is named only where the DNA matches it firmly.

j_gene | v_gene | d_gene | CDR3aa | CDR3nt
TRBJ2-1 | TRBV3-1/TRBV3-2 | . | CASSPQRVDNEQFF | TGTGCCAGCAGCCCTCAGCGGGTTGACAATGAGCAGTTCTTC
TRBJ2-4 | TRBV18 | . | CASSPTTGGARNIQYF | TGTGCCAGCTCACCGACCACCGGCGGGGCGCGGAACATTCAGTACTTC
TRBJ1-1 | TRBV19 | . | CASSDRAWNTEAFF | TGTGCCAGTAGTGACAGAGCCTGGAACACTGAAGCTTTCTTT
TRBJ2-7 | TRBV15 | . | CATSRGELAGHSYEQYF | TGTGCCACCAGCAGAGGCGAATTGGCAGGGCACTCCTACGAGCAGTACTTC
TRBJ1-1 | TRBV6-5 | . | CASSGEVLAFF | TGTGCCAGCAGCGGGGAAGTTTTGGCTTTCTTT
TRBJ2-7 | TRBV6-1 | . | CASSDGESGYEQYF | TGTGCCAGCAGTGATGGGGAGAGCGGCTACGAGCAGTACTTC
TRBJ2-3 | TRBV27 | TRBD2 | CASSSTSGGGGDTQYF | TGTGCCAGCAGTTCGACTAGCGGGGGGGGAGGAGATACGCAGTATTTT
TRBJ1-2 | TRBV4-2 | . | CASSQGWAINYGYTF | TGTGCCAGCAGCCAAGGGTGGGCCATTAACTATGGCTACACCTTC
TRBJ1-5 | TRBV24-1 | . | CATSDLDSNQPQHF | TGTGCCACCAGTGATTTGGACAGTAATCAGCCCCAGCATTTT
TRBJ1-4 | TRBV28 | . | CASSLSSGGGQEKLFF | TGTGCCAGCAGTTTAAGCAGCGGGGGTGGTCAAGAAAAACTGTTTTTT
TRBJ1-4 | TRBV7-8 | . | CASSLVGGEKLFF | TGTGCCAGCAGCTTGGTCGGGGGAGAAAAACTGTTTTTT